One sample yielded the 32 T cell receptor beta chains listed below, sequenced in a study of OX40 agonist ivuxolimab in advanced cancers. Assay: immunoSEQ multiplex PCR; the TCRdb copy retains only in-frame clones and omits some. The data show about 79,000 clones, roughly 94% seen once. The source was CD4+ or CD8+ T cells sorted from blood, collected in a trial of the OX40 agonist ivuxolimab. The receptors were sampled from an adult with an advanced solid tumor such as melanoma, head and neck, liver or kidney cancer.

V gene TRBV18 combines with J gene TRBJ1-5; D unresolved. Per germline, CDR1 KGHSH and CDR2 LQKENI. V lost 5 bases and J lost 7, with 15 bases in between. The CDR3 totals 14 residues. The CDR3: CASSSQKDEQPQHF. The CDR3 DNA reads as TGTGCCAGCTCATCACAAAAGGACGAGCAGCCCCAGCATTTT.

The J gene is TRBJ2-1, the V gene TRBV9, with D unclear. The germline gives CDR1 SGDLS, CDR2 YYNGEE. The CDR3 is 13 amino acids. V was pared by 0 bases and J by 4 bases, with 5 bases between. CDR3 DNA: TGTGCCAGCAGCGTAGACTCTTACAATGAGCAGTTCTTC. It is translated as CASSVDSYNEQFF.

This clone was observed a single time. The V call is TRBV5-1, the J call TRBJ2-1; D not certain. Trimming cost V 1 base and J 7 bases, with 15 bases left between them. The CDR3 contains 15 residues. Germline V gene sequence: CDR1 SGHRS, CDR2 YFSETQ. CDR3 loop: CASSLPQRASNEQFF. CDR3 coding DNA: TGCGCCAGCAGCTTGCCCCAAAGGGCATCTAATGAGCAGTTCTTC.

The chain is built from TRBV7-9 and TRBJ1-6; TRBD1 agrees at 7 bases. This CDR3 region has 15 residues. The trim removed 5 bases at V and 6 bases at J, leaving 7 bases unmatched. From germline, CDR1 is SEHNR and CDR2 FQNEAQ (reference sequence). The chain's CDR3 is CASSPRTGGNSPLHF. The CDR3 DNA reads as TGTGCCAGCAGCCCCCGGACAGGCGGTAATTCACCCCTCCACTTT.

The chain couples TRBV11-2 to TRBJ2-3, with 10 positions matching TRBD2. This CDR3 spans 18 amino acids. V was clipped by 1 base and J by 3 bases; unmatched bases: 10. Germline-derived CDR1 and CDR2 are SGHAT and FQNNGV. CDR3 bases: TGTGCCAGCAGCTTAGGGGGGAGCGGGAGGGATCGGACAGATACGCAGTATTTT. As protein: CASSLGGSGRDRTDTQYF.

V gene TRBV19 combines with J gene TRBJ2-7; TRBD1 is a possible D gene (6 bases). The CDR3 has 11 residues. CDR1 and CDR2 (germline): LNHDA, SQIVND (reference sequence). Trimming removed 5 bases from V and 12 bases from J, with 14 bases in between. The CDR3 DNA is TGTGCCAGTAGTGTCGACAGGCAATGGTACTTC. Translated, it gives CASSVDRQWYF. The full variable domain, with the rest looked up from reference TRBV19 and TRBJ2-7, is DGGITQSPKYLFRKEGQNVTLSCEQNLNHDAMYWYRQDPGQGLRLIYYSQIVNDFQKGDIAEGYSVSREKKESFPLTVTSAQKNPTAFYLCASSVDRQWYFGPGTRLTVT.

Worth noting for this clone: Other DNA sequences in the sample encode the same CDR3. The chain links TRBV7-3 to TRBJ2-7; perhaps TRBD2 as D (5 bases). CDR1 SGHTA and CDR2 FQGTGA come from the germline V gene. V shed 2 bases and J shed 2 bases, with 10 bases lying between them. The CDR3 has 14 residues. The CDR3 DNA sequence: TGTGCCAGCAGCTTATTGAGCGGTCCCTACGAGCAGTACTTC. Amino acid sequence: CASSLLSGPYEQYF.

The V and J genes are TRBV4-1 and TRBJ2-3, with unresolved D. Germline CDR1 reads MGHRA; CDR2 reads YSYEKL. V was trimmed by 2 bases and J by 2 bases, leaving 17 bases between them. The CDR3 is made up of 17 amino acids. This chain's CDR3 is CASSQLSNRGDTDTQYF. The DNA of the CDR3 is TGCGCCAGCAGCCAATTATCCAACCGTGGCGACACAGATACGCAGTATTTT.

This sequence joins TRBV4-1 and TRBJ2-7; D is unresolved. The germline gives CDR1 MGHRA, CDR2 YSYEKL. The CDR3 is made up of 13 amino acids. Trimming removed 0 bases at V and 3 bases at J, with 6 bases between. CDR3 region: CASSQEPVYEQYF. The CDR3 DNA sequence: TGCGCCAGCAGCCAAGAACCCGTCTACGAGCAGTACTTC.

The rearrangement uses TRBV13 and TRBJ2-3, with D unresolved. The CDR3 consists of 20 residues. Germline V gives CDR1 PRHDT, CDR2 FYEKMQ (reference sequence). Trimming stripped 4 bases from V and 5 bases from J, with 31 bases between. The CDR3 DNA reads TGTGCCAGCAGCTCGTCCTCCGGACCCGAGTCTTCACACAGAGAAGATACGCAGTATTTT. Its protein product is CASSSSSGPESSHREDTQYF.

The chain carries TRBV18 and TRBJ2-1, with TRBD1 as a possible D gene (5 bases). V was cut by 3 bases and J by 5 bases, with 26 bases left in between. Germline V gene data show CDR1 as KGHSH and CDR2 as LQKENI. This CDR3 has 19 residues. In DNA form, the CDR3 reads TGTGCCAGCTCACCTCTAGACAGATTAGAGAGCCCCGAGGACAATGAGCAGTTCTTC. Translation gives CASSPLDRLESPEDNEQFF.

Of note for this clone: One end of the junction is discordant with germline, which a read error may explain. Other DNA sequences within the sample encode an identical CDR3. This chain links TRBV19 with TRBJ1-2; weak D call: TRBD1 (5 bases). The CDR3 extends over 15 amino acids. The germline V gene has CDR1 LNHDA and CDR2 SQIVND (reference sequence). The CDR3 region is CASSIGDQGTYGYTF. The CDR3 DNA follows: TGTGCCAGTAGTATTGGAGACCAGGGCACCTATGGTTACACCTTC.

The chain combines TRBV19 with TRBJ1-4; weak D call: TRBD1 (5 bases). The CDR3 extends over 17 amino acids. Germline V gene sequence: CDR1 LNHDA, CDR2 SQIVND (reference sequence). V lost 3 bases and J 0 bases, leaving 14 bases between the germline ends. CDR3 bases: TGTGCCAGTAGTATTGACAGTTTTTACGCAACTAATGAAAAACTGTTTTTT. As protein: CASSIDSFYATNEKLFF.

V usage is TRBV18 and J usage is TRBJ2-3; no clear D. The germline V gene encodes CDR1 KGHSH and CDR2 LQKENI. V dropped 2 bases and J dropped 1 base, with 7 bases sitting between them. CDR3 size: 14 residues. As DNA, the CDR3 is TGTGCCAGCTCACCAGCCCGAGGCACAGATACGCAGTATTTT. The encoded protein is CASSPARGTDTQYF.

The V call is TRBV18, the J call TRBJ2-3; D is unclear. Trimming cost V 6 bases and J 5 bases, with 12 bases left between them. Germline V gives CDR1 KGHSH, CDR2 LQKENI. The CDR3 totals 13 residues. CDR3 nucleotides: TGTGCCAGCTCCTTCTATTCAGGAGATACGCAGTATTTT. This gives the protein CASSFYSGDTQYF.

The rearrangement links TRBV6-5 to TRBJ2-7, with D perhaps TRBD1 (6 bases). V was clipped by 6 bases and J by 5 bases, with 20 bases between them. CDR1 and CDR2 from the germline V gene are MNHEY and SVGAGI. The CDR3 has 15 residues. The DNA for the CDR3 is TGTGCCAGCAGCTCCCCGCGCAGGGGATACCACGAGCAGTACTTC. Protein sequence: CASSSPRRGYHEQYF.

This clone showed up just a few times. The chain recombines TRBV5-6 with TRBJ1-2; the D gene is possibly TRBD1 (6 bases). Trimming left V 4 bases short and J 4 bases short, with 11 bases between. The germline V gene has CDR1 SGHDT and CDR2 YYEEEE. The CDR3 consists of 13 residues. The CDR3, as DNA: TGTGCCAGCAGCCAGGGACACCTCTATGGCTACACCTTC. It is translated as CASSQGHLYGYTF.

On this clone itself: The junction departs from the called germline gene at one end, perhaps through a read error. The CDR3: CAWSDGVSSTDTQCF. CDR3 DNA: TGTGCCTGGAGTGACGGGGTCTCTAGCACAGATACGCAGTGTTTT. V is TRBV30 and J is TRBJ2-3, with a possible D match to TRBD2 (5 bases). The CDR3 totals 15 residues. Germline-derived CDR1 and CDR2 are GTSNPN and SVGIG (reference sequence).

This CDR3 reads CASSIKYRGRNTEAFF. Written as DNA, the CDR3 is TGTGCCAGTAGTATAAAGTACAGGGGCAGGAACACTGAAGCTTTCTTT. The rearrangement joins TRBV19 to TRBJ1-1; 7 bases align to TRBD1. The trim removed 2 bases at V and 1 base at J, leaving 7 bases unmatched. Germline CDR1 is LNHDA and CDR2 is SQIVND (reference sequence). CDR3 size: 16 residues.

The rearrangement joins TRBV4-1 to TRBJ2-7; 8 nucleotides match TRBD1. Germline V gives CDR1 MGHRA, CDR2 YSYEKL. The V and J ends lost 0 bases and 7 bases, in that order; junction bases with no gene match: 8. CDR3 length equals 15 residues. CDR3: CASSQDATGAREQYF. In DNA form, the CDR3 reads TGCGCCAGCAGCCAAGACGCGACAGGGGCTCGGGAGCAGTACTTC.

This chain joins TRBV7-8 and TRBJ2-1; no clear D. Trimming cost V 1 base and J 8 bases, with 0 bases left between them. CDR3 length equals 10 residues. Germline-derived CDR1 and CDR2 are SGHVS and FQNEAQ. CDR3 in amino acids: CASSLDEQFF. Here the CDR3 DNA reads TGTGCCAGCAGCTTAGATGAGCAGTTCTTC.

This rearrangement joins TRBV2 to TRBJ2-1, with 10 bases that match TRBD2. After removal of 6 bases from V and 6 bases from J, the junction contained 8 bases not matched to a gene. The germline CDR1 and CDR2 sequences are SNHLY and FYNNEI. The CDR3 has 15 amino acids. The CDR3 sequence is CASRPGLASFNEQFF. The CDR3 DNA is TGTGCCAGCAGGCCGGGACTAGCGTCGTTCAATGAGCAGTTCTTC.

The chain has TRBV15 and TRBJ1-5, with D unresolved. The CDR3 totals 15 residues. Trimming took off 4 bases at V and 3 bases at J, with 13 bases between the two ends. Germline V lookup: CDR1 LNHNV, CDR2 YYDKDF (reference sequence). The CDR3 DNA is TGTGCCACCAGCACAGACCTCCTGGACAATCAGCCCCAGCATTTT. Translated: CATSTDLLDNQPQHF.

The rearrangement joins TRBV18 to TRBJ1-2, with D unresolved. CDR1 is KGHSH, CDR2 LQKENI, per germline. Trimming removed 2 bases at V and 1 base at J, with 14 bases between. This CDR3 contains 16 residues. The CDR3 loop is CASSPTSRESNYGYTF. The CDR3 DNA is TGTGCCAGCTCACCAACCTCGAGGGAAAGTAACTATGGCTACACCTTC.

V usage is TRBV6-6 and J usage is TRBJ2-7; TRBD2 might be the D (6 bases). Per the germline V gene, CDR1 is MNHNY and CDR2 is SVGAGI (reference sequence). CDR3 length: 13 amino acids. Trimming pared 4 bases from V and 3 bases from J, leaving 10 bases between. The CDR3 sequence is CASSSGDIYEQYF. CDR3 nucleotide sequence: TGTGCCAGCAGTTCGGGGGATATCTACGAGCAGTACTTC.

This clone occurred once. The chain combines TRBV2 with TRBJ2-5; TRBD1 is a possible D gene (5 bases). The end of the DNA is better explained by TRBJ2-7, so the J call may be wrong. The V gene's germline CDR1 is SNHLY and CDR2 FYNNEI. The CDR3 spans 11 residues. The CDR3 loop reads CASSDSYEQYF. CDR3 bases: TGTGCCAGCAGCGACAGCTACGAGCAGTACTTC.

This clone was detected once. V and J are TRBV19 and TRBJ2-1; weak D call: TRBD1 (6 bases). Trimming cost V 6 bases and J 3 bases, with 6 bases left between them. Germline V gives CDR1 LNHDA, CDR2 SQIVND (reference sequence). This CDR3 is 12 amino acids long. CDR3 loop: CASRQGYNEQFF. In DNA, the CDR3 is TGTGCCAGTAGACAGGGCTACAATGAGCAGTTCTTC.

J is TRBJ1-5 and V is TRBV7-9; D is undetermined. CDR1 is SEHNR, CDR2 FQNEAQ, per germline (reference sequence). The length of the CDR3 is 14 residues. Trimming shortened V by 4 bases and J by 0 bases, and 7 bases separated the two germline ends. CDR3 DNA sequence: TGTGCCAGCAGCTCTCTAGGTAGCAATCAGCCCCAGCATTTT. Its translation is CASSSLGSNQPQHF.

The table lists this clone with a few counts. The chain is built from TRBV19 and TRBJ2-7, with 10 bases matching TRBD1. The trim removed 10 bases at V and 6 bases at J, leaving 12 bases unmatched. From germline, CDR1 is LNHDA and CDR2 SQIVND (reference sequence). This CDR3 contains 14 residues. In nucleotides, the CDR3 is TGTGCCACCGAGACAGGGGGCGAGGCGGGCGAGCAGTACTTC. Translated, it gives CATETGGEAGEQYF.

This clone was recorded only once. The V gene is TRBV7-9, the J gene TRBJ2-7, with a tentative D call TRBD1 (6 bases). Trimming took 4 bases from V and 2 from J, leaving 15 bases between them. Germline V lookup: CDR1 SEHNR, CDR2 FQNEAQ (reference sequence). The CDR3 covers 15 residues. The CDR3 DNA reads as TGTGCCAGCAGCTCCATTGCTCAGGGGACCTACGAGCAGTACTTC. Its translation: CASSSIAQGTYEQYF. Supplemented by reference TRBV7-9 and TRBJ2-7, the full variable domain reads DTGVSQNPRHKITKRGQNVTFRCDPISEHNRLYWYRQTLGQGPEFLTYFQNEAQLEKSRLLSDRFSAERPKGSFSTLEIQRTEQGDSAMYLCASSSIAQGTYEQYFGPGTRLTVT.

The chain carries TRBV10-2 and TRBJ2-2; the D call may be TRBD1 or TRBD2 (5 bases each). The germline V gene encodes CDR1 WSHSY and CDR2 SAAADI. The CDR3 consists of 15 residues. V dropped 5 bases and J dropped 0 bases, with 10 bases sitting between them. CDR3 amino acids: CASSTGTSNTGELFF. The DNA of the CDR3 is TGCGCCAGCAGTACCGGGACGTCGAACACCGGGGAGCTGTTTTTT.

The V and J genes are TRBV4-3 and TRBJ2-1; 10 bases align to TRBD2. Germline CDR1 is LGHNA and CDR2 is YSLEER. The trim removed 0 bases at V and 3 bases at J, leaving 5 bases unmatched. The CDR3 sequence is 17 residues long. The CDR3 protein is CASSQDLAGDIYNEQFF. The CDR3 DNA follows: TGCGCCAGCAGCCAAGACCTAGCGGGAGATATCTACAATGAGCAGTTCTTC.